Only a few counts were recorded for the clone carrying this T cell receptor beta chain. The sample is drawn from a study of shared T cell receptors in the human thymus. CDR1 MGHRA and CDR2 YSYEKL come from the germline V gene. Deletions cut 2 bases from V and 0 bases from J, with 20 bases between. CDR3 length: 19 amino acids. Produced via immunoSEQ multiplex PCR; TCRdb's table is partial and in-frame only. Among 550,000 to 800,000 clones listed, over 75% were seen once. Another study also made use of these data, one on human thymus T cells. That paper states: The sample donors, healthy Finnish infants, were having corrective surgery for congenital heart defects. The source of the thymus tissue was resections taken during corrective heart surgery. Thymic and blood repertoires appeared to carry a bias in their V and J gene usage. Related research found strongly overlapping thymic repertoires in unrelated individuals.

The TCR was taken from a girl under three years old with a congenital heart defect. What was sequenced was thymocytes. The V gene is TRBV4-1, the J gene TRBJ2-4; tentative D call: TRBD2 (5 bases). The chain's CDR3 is CASSQRSAPDFLAKNIQYF. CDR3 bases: TGCGCCAGCAGCCAACGGTCGGCGCCGGACTTCCTAGCCAAAAACATTCAGTACTTC.